Listed below are T cell receptor beta chains from one sample, sequenced in a study of somatic mutations in cytotoxic T cells in rheumatoid arthritis. Libraries were prepared by immunoSEQ multiplex PCR; TCRdb keeps only in-frame clonotypes and omits some of them. The sample holds tens of thousands of clones, about 87% seen once. Sequencing was performed on CD8+ T cells sorted from blood. The receptor source for this set is an adult with rheumatoid arthritis. Both conserved end residues are part of each CDR3. Fields, in order: D gene, J gene, V gene, clone size, CDR3 protein, CDR3 DNA. The D gene is left open where the match is weak. For some rows the clone size is stated as once, few or many, or as a class when expanded; others skip it.

>TRBD1|TRBJ1-2|TRBV7-8|.
CASSARDRHYGYTF
TGTGCCAGCAGCGCCCGGGACAGACACTATGGCTACACCTTC
>.|TRBJ2-2|TRBV7-8|.
CASSLVPGNTGELFF
TGTGCCAGCAGCTTAGTTCCCGGTAACACCGGGGAGCTGTTTTTT
>.|TRBJ1-4|TRBV6-5|.
CASSYFQGDEKLFF
TGTGCCAGCAGTTACTTCCAGGGCGATGAAAAACTGTTTTTT
>.|TRBJ2-7|TRBV5-8|.
CASSLDISYEQYF
TGTGCCAGCAGCTTAGACATTTCCTACGAGCAGTACTTC
>TRBD1|TRBJ1-1|TRBV5-1|.
CASSFTGTGDFTEAFF
TGCGCCAGCAGCTTTACCGGGACAGGGGATTTCACTGAAGCTTTCTTT
>.|TRBJ2-1|TRBV27|.
CASSRTESYNEQFF
TGTGCCAGCAGCCGGACGGAGTCCTACAATGAGCAGTTCTTC
>TRBD1|TRBJ1-2|TRBV29-1|.
CSVKLTGPYGYTF
TGCAGCGTCAAGCTGACAGGGCCCTATGGCTACACCTTC
>.|TRBJ1-5|TRBV10-2|once
CASSARTGSNQPQHF
TGCGCCAGCAGTGCTCGAACCGGGAGCAATCAGCCCCAGCATTTT
>TRBD1|TRBJ2-1|TRBV10-3|.
CAISDPGTGDTNEQFF
TGTGCCATCAGTGACCCCGGGACAGGGGATACCAATGAGCAGTTCTTC
>.|TRBJ1-1|TRBV5-8|once
CASKRTAQNTEAFF
TGTGCCAGCAAGAGGACGGCTCAGAACACTGAAGCTTTCTTT
>TRBD2|TRBJ2-3|TRBV9|.
CASSLWASGADTQYF
TGTGCCAGCAGCCTCTGGGCTAGCGGGGCAGATACGCAGTATTTT
>.|TRBJ1-2|TRBV6-5|.
CASGGVANYGYTF
TGTGCCAGCGGGGGGGTAGCTAACTATGGCTACACCTTC
>TRBD1|TRBJ2-5|TRBV29-1|.
CSVEKIGQGETQYF
TGCAGCGTTGAAAAAATAGGACAGGGGGAGACCCAGTACTTC
>.|TRBJ2-7|TRBV12-1|.
CASIRRGARYEQYF
TGTGCCAGCATCCGACGAGGGGCTCGCTACGAGCAGTACTTC
>TRBD2|TRBJ2-1|TRBV7-9|.
CASSLRASGGYVSYNEQFF
TGTGCCAGCAGCTTACGGGCTAGCGGGGGGTACGTTTCCTACAATGAGCAGTTCTTC
>.|TRBJ2-1|TRBV7-9|.
CASSLGGGEQFF
TGTGCCAGCAGCTTAGGGGGCGGGGAGCAGTTCTTC
>TRBD2|TRBJ2-1|TRBV4-1|.
CASSQASGGINEQFF
TGCGCCAGCAGCCAAGCTAGCGGGGGAATCAATGAGCAGTTCTTC
>TRBD1|TRBJ2-7|TRBV5-1|.
CASSGQGVAYEQYF
TGCGCCAGCAGCGGACAGGGGGTAGCATACGAGCAGTACTTC
>TRBD1|TRBJ2-7|TRBV7-9|.
CASRHEGQFYEQYF
TGTGCCAGCAGACATGAGGGACAGTTCTACGAGCAGTACTTC
>TRBD2|TRBJ2-1|TRBV5-1|.
CASSPSLSLAGYNEQFF
TGCGCCAGCAGCCCGAGCTTGTCACTAGCGGGCTACAATGAGCAGTTCTTC
>.|TRBJ2-1|TRBV11-2|once
CASSIGTARWNEQFF
TGTGCCAGCAGCATCGGGACGGCCCGGTGGAATGAGCAGTTCTTC
>TRBD1|TRBJ2-7|TRBV9|.
CASSPWDRDVSEQYF
TGTGCCAGCAGCCCCTGGGACAGGGACGTATCCGAGCAGTACTTC